This T cell receptor (beta chain) was observed in a study of T-cell reconstitution after alpha-beta-depleted transplantation in children. This clonotype was seen many times. The antigen is not known. The ends were cut back, 4 bases at V and 3 bases at J, with 12 bases in the middle. Germline values: CDR1 ENHRY, CDR2 SYGVKD. The CDR3 consists of 15 residues. Unique molecular identifiers were incorporated into the prepared TCRbeta library. MiXCR, applied by TCRdb to the PCR reads, yields one record per CDR3 protein. The sample lists about 300,000 distinct CDR3 sequences; around 7.1% were seen once. Broader study findings: Some patients showed high day-60 TCRbeta diversity, which derived from surviving recipient T cells and thymic progenitors. Expanded clones from the graft, numbering several hundred, reportedly supplied alpha-beta T cells about two months after transplant. The authors attributed T-cell counts and diversity one year after transplant mostly to newly produced T cells.

This clonotype originated in a female patient aged 2-9 years who had a stem cell transplant for Fanconi anemia, so the T cells may come from the graft donor. The sequencing used peripheral blood, collected 360 days after TCRalphabeta/CD19-depleted stem cell transplant. V usage is TRBV10-3 and J usage is TRBJ2-2, with a possible D match to TRBD2 (6 bases). CDR3 sequence reads: CAISVVGGDTGELFF. CDR3 DNA: TGTGCCATCAGTGTTGTGGGGGGTGACACCGGGGAGCTGTTTTTT.